Below are 3 T cell receptor beta chains sequenced from a single sample in a study of blood T cell repertoires in COVID-19. The protocol was immunoSEQ multiplex PCR, while the TCRdb copy is restricted to in-frame clones and leaves out a portion. The data contain hundreds of thousands of clones, around nine tenths of them singletons. Sequenced: PBMCs or T cells enriched from blood (not recorded which). The source is a middle-aged woman who had recovered from COVID-19.

The rearrangement joins TRBV2 to TRBJ2-7, with 13 bases fitting TRBD2. The length of the CDR3 is 15 residues. Germline CDR1 reads SNHLY; CDR2 reads FYNNEI. V shed 6 bases, J shed 4 bases, and the junction held 6 bases outside the gene matches. The CDR3 DNA follows: TGTGCCAGCAGAGGACTAGCGGGAGATCTGTACGAGCAGTACTTC. It is translated as CASRGLAGDLYEQYF.

This clone was counted a few times. The rearrangement links TRBV7-2 to TRBJ1-1, with TRBD1 matching 9 bases. Germline values: CDR1 SGHTA, CDR2 FQGNSA. There are 15 residues in the CDR3. Unmatched junction bases numbered 6, after V lost 2 bases and J lost 5 bases. CDR3 coding DNA: TGTGCCAGCAGCTTAAATTTCGGGACAGGGACTGAAGCTTTCTTT. Translation gives CASSLNFGTGTEAFF.

The J gene is TRBJ2-7, the V gene TRBV6-5; 7 bases align to TRBD1. Germline values: CDR1 MNHEY, CDR2 SVGAGI. CDR3 size: 13 residues. V was clipped by 6 bases and J by 4 bases; unmatched bases: 6. The CDR3 sequence: CASSLTGQYEQYF. DNA of the CDR3: TGTGCCAGCAGCCTGACAGGGCAGTACGAGCAGTACTTC.